The 7 T cell receptor beta chains listed next were all sequenced from one sample in a study of beta chain features in type 1 diabetes. Findings and caveats of the study: In every one of the four CD4+ subsets, TCRB CDR3s were moderately but significantly shorter in Type 1 diabetes patients.

Antigens for these TCRs are unknown. The sequenced template was cDNA made from the entire isolated RNA. TCRdb's copy holds only in-frame clones and misses some; the assay was immunoSEQ multiplex PCR. Counted here are about 710,000 clones, about an eighth occurring once; the ten biggest clones make up 0.035% to 0.045%. The sequencing input was naive CD4+ T cells from blood. These receptors were collected from a man aged 18 to 35 with type 1 diabetes.

This clone was seen ten or more times. V usage is TRBV28 and J usage is TRBJ2-1; D ambiguous. V was clipped by 3 bases and J by 10 bases, with 10 bases between them. This CDR3 contains 12 residues. The germline gives CDR1 MDHEN, CDR2 SYDVKM. In DNA, the CDR3 is TGTGCCAGCAGTTTGGTGGGCAGGGAGCAGTTCTTC. Protein: CASSLVGREQFF.

This clone has a handful of counts. The chain has TRBV7-9 and TRBJ1-1; no firm D call. CDR1 is SEHNR and CDR2 is FQNEAQ in the germline V gene (reference sequence). The V end was cut by 5 bases, the J end by 0 bases, with 13 bases between. The CDR3 runs to 15 residues. CDR3 nucleotides: TGTGCCAGCAGCCATATAACGGGTGTGAACACTGAAGCTTTCTTT. Protein: CASSHITGVNTEAFF.

The chain employs TRBV4-1 and TRBJ2-7, with D perhaps given as TRBD1 or TRBD2 (5 bases each). Per germline, CDR1 MGHRA and CDR2 YSYEKL. V lost 4 bases and J 3 bases, leaving 13 bases between the germline ends. CDR3 length: 14 amino acids. This CDR3 reads CASSLRDGGYEQYF. The CDR3 nucleotides read TGCGCCAGCAGCCTACGGGACGGCGGCTACGAGCAGTACTTC.

This rearrangement joins TRBV6-6 to TRBJ1-2; no firm D call. With 6 bases removed from V and 8 bases from J, the gap between germline ends came to 10 bases. Germline CDR1 MNHNY, CDR2 SVGAGI (reference sequence). The CDR3 runs 11 residues. The CDR3 region is CASSPTEGYTF. CDR3 DNA: TGTGCCAGCAGCCCCACGGAAGGCTACACCTTC.

In its sample, this clone was seen a few times. The genes are TRBV18 and TRBJ1-5, with D hard to call. Germline lookup yields CDR1 KGHSH and CDR2 LQKENI. Trimming removed 4 bases at V and 5 bases at J, with 9 bases between. This CDR3 comprises 13 residues. For the CDR3, the DNA is TGTGCCAGCTCACTCTTGAGGGATCAGCCCCAGCATTTT. Amino acids: CASSLLRDQPQHF.

The chain has TRBV7-9 and TRBJ1-1; D uncertain. The CDR3 runs to 17 residues. CDR1 and CDR2 (germline): SEHNR, FQNEAQ (reference sequence). The V gene lost 4 bases and the J gene lost 1 base, with 19 bases spanning the gap. CDR3 amino acids: CASSSPVDTLRNTEAFF. In nucleotides, the CDR3 is TGTGCCAGCAGCTCCCCGGTTGACACTTTACGGAACACTGAAGCTTTCTTT.

The chain links TRBV5-1 to TRBJ2-2, with D unclear. This CDR3 contains 14 residues. The germline gives CDR1 SGHRS, CDR2 YFSETQ. Trimming pared 4 bases from V and 4 bases from J, leaving 11 bases between. In DNA form, the CDR3 reads TGCGCCAGCAGCCCCCTGGGGATCACCGGGGAGCTGTTTTTT. Protein product: CASSPLGITGELFF.